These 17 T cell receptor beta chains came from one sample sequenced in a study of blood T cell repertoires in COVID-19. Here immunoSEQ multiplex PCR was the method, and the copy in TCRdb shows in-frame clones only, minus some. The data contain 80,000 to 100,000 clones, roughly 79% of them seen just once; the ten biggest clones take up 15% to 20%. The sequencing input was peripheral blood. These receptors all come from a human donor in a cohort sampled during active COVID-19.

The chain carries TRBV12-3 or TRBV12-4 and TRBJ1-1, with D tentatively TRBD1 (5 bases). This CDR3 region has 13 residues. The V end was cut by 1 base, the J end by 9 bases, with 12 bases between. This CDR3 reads CASSLGGGIKAFF. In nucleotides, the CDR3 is TGTGCCAGCAGTTTAGGGGGGGGAATTAAAGCTTTCTTT.

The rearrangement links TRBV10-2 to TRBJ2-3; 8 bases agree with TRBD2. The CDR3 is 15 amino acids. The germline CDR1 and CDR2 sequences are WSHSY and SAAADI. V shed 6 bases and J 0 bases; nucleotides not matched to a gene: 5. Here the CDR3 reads CASSLRGVSTDTQYF. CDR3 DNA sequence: TGCGCCAGCAGCTTGCGGGGGGTCAGCACAGATACGCAGTATTTT.

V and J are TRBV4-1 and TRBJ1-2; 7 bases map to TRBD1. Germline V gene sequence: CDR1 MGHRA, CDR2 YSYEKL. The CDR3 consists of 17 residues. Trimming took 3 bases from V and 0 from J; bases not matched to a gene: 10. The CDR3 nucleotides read TGCGCCAGCAGCCAGATTCACAGGGGATCGGCTAACTATGGCTACACCTTC. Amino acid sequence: CASSQIHRGSANYGYTF.

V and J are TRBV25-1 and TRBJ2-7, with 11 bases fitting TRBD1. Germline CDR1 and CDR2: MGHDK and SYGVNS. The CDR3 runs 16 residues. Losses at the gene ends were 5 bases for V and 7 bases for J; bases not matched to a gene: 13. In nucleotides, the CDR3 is TGTGCCAGCAGTCCCACCCTCGGGACAGGGGGTAAAGAGCAGTACTTC. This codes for CASSPTLGTGGKEQYF.

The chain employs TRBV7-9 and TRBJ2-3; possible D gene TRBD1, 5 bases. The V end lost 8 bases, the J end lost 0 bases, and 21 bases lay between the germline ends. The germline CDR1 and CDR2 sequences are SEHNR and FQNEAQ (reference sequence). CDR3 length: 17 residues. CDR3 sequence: CASERGGAITSTDTQYF. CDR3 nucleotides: TGTGCCAGCGAAAGGGGCGGAGCAATTACTAGCACAGATACGCAGTATTTT.

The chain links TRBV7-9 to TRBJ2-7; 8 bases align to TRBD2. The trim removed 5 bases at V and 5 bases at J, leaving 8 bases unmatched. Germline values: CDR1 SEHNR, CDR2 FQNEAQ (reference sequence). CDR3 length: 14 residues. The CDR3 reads CASSLGLASHEQYF. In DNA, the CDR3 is TGTGCCAGCAGCCTAGGACTAGCTAGCCACGAGCAGTACTTC.

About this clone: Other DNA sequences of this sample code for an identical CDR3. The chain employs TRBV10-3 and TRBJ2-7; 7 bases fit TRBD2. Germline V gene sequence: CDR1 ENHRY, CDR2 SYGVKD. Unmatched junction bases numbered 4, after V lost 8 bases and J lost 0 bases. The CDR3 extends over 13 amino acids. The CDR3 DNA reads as TGTGCCATCTCTAGCGGAAGCTCCTACGAGCAGTACTTC. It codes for CAISSGSSYEQYF.

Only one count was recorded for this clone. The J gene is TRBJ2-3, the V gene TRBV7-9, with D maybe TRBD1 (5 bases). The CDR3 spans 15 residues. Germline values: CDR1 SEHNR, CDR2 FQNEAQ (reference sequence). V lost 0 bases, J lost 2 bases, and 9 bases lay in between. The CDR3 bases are TGTGCCAGCAGCTTAGCGCAGGGTCTCACAGATACGCAGTATTTT. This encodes CASSLAQGLTDTQYF.

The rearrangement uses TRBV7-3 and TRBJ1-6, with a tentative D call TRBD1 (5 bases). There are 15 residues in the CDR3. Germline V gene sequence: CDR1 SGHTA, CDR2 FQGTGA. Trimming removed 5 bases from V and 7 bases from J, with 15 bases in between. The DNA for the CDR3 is TGTGCCAGCAGCCTTAATGGAAGGACAAATTCACCCCTCCACTTT. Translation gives CASSLNGRTNSPLHF.

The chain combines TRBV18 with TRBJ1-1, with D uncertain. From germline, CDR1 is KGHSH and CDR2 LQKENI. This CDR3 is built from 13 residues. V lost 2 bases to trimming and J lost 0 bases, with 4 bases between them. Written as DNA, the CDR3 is TGTGCCAGCTCACCAAACTTGAACACTGAAGCTTTCTTT. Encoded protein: CASSPNLNTEAFF.

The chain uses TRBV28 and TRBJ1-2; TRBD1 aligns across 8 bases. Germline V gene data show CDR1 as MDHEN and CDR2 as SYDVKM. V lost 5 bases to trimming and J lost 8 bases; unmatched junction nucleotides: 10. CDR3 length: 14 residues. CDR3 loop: CASSALWTGWGYTF. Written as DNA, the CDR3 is TGTGCCAGCAGTGCATTATGGACAGGGTGGGGCTACACCTTC.

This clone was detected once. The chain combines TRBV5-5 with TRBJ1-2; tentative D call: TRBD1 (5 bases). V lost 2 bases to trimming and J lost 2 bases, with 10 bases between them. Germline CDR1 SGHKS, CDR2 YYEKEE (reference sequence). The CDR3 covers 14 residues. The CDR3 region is CASSLTGSNYGYTF. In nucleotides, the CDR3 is TGTGCCAGCAGCTTAACAGGATCCAACTATGGCTACACCTTC.

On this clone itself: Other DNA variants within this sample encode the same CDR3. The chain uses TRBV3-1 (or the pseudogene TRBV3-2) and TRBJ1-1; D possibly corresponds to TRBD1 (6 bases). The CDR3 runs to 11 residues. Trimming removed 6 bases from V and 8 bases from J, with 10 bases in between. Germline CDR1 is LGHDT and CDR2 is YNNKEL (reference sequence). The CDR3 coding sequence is TGTGCCAGCAGGGGTGGGACAGAAGCTTTCTTT. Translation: CASRGGTEAFF.

The chain's CDR3 is CASSPGTSGRAQETQYF. The CDR3 DNA reads TGCGCCAGCAGTCCCGGGACTAGCGGGAGGGCCCAAGAGACCCAGTACTTC. The V gene is TRBV10-2, the J gene TRBJ2-5, with TRBD2 matching 16 bases. Germline V gene data show CDR1 as WSHSY and CDR2 as SAAADI. The length of the CDR3 is 17 residues. After removal of 5 bases from V and 1 base from J, the junction contained 4 bases not matched to a gene.

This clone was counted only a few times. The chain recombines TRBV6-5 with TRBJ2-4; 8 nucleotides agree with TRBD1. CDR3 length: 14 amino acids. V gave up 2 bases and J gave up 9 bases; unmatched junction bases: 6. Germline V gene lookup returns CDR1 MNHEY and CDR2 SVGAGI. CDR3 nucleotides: TGTGCCAGCAGTTACACCGGACAGGGATCCATTCAGTACTTC. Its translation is CASSYTGQGSIQYF.

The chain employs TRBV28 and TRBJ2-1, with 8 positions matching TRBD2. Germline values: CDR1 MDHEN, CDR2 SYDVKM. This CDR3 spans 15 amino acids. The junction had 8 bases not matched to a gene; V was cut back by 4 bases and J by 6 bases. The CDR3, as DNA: TGTGCCAGCAGTTCAGCGGGAGCCTTCCTCAATGAGCAGTTCTTC. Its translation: CASSSAGAFLNEQFF.

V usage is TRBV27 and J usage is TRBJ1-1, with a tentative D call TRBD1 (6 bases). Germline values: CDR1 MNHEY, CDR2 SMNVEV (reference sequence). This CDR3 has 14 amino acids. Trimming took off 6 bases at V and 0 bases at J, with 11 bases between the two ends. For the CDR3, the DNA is TGTGCCAGCAGGGACAGATCCTTGAACACTGAAGCTTTCTTT. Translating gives CASRDRSLNTEAFF.